The 32 T cell receptor beta chains below come from one sample, sequenced in a study of blood T cell repertoires in COVID-19. Clones were read by immunoSEQ multiplex PCR, and TCRdb kept only the in-frame ones, dropping some. The table records fewer than 100,000 clones, around nine tenths of them present only once. Specimen: peripheral blood. These receptors were obtained from a human donor in a cohort sampled during active COVID-19.

The rearrangement uses TRBV6-6 and TRBJ2-3; 8 bases align to TRBD2. The germline gives CDR1 MNHNY, CDR2 SVGAGI (reference sequence). Trimming cost V 5 bases and J 4 bases; bases outside gene matches: 14. This CDR3 is built from 17 residues. In nucleotides, the CDR3 is TGTGCCAGCAGTCTCCGGGGGGAGCGGGAGATCCCAGATACGCAGTATTTT. It encodes CASSLRGEREIPDTQYF.

This clone was counted between two and nine times. The genes are TRBV9 and TRBJ2-7, with 7 bases that match TRBD2. This CDR3 region has 16 residues. V trimming: 1 base; J trimming: 3 bases; junction bases outside the gene matches: 10. Germline V CDR1 and CDR2: SGDLS, YYNGEE. The CDR3 DNA follows: TGTGCCAGCAGCGTAACCTCTGCCGGGGGGAACTACGAGCAGTACTTC. It translates to CASSVTSAGGNYEQYF.

This clone was counted a single time. This rearrangement joins TRBV5-1 to TRBJ2-5, with 7 bases lining up with TRBD1. The germline gives CDR1 SGHRS, CDR2 YFSETQ. The CDR3 consists of 14 residues. Losses at the gene ends were 2 bases for V and 4 bases for J; bases not matched to a gene: 5. The CDR3: CASSLDRVGETQYF. Here the CDR3 DNA reads TGCGCCAGCAGCTTAGACAGGGTGGGAGAGACCCAGTACTTC.

This chain connects TRBV5-1 to TRBJ2-3, with D perhaps matching TRBD2 (5 bases). V lost 0 bases, J lost 5 bases, and 10 bases lay in between. In germline, CDR1 is SGHRS, CDR2 YFSETQ. CDR3 length: 14 residues. Here the CDR3 reads CASSLVRGKDTQYF. In DNA, the CDR3 is TGCGCCAGCAGCTTGGTCCGAGGGAAAGATACGCAGTATTTT.

The chain couples TRBV2 to TRBJ1-6; possibly TRBD1 for D (5 bases). Germline values: CDR1 SNHLY, CDR2 FYNNEI. Trimming took off 5 bases at V and 0 bases at J, with 11 bases between the two ends. The CDR3 is 16 amino acids. CDR3 sequence (DNA): TGTGCCAGCAGTTGGGGGGAGAGCTCCTATAATTCACCCCTCCACTTT. This codes for CASSWGESSYNSPLHF.

To note about this clone: At the DNA level, this CDR3 is encoded by other sequences in the same sample as well. The chain employs TRBV5-1 and TRBJ1-1; possibly TRBD1 for D (5 bases). The CDR3 contains 14 residues. CDR1 is SGHRS, CDR2 YFSETQ, per germline. The germline V and J ends were trimmed by 4 bases and 5 bases, with 15 bases remaining between them. The CDR3: CASSPGEGRTEAFF. The DNA for the CDR3 is TGCGCCAGCAGCCCGGGGGAGGGACGAACTGAAGCTTTCTTT.

The chain couples TRBV19 to TRBJ2-7; the match to TRBD1 covers 7 bases. After removal of 5 bases from V and 3 bases from J, the junction contained 4 bases not matched to a gene. In germline, CDR1 is LNHDA, CDR2 SQIVND (reference sequence). The CDR3 loop spans 13 amino acids. CDR3 DNA sequence: TGTGCCAGTAGTGACAGACAGGGCTACGAGCAGTACTTC. This encodes CASSDRQGYEQYF.

V usage is TRBV14 and J usage is TRBJ2-7, with TRBD2 as a possible D gene (5 bases). The CDR3 is made up of 15 amino acids. Germline V gene data show CDR1 as SGHDN and CDR2 as FVKESK. The V end lost 4 bases, the J end lost 2 bases, and 15 bases lay between the germline ends. CDR3 bases: TGTGCCAGCAGCCCCAGAGAGTCCGGGGCCTACGAGCAGTACTTC. Protein sequence: CASSPRESGAYEQYF.

This chain joins TRBV2 and TRBJ1-2; TRBD1 might be the D (6 bases). Germline-derived CDR1 and CDR2 are SNHLY and FYNNEI. V lost 1 base to trimming and J lost 4 bases, with 7 bases between them. This CDR3 has 13 amino acids. The CDR3 reads CASSEEGGYGYTF. The CDR3 DNA reads TGTGCCAGCAGTGAAGAAGGGGGCTATGGCTACACCTTC.

V is TRBV11-2 and J is TRBJ2-2; TRBD1 is a possible D gene (6 bases). From germline, CDR1 is SGHAT and CDR2 FQNNGV. This CDR3 has 12 amino acids. V lost 3 bases to trimming and J lost 8 bases, with 7 bases between them. The DNA for the CDR3 is TGTGCCAGCAGCTTGGGGGCTGGGGAGCTGTTTTTT. Translated, it gives CASSLGAGELFF.

This chain's CDR3 is CASSVGGQSDTQYF. CDR3 DNA sequence: TGTGCCAGCAGCGTAGGAGGGCAGTCGGATACGCAGTATTTT. The rearrangement links TRBV9 to TRBJ2-3, with D possibly TRBD2 on 5 matching bases. From germline, CDR1 is SGDLS and CDR2 YYNGEE. The CDR3 has 14 residues. V was pared by 0 bases and J by 6 bases, with 11 bases between.

The V gene is TRBV6-1, the J gene TRBJ1-1; maybe TRBD1 (6 bases). V dropped 0 bases and J dropped 11 bases, with 13 bases sitting between them. The CDR3 is made up of 13 amino acids. Germline V lookup: CDR1 MNHNS, CDR2 SASEGT. The DNA for the CDR3 is TGTGCCAGCAGTGAAGCGCACCGGACAGTCGCTTTCTTT. Its translation is CASSEAHRTVAFF.

The chain combines TRBV5-6 with TRBJ1-3; TRBD1 aligns across 7 bases. The CDR3 has 17 residues. With 1 base clipped from V and 0 bases from J, the junction kept 7 bases outside the gene matches. In germline, CDR1 is SGHDT, CDR2 YYEEEE. CDR3: CASSLITGARSGNTIYF. Written as DNA, the CDR3 is TGTGCCAGCAGCTTGATAACAGGGGCCCGCTCTGGAAACACCATATATTTT.

A single count supports this clone. The gene calls are TRBV7-2 and TRBJ1-4; a weak D match, TRBD1 (5 bases). The CDR3 length is 19 residues. The V and J ends lost 1 base and 0 bases respectively, with 18 bases between them. Germline CDR1 and CDR2: SGHTA and FQGNSA. CDR3 region: CASSLVGWQGGATNEKLFF. The DNA for the CDR3 is TGTGCCAGCAGCTTAGTAGGTTGGCAGGGAGGAGCAACTAATGAAAAACTGTTTTTT.

The J gene is TRBJ2-3, the V gene TRBV5-1; 8 positions agree with TRBD2. The germline V gene encodes CDR1 SGHRS and CDR2 YFSETQ. Trimming took 0 bases from V and 6 from J; bases not matched to a gene: 9. This CDR3 has 16 residues. CDR3 DNA sequence: TGCGCCAGCAGCTTGGCGCGGGGGGTCCCACATGATACGCAGTATTTT. Encoded protein: CASSLARGVPHDTQYF.

This rearrangement joins TRBV29-1 to TRBJ1-3; 8 bases are shared with TRBD1. The CDR3 contains 13 residues. Trimming cost V 7 bases and J 4 bases; bases outside gene matches: 6. Germline V gene data show CDR1 as SQVTM and CDR2 as ANQGSEA. CDR3 region: CSAGQAAGNTIYF. DNA of the CDR3: TGCAGCGCGGGACAGGCCGCCGGAAACACCATATATTTT.

V gene TRBV11-1 combines with J gene TRBJ1-6; 10 bases agree with TRBD1. With 5 bases clipped from V and 8 bases from J, the junction kept 3 bases outside the gene matches. The CDR3 consists of 14 residues. CDR1 is SGHAT and CDR2 is FQDESV in the germline V gene (reference sequence). DNA of the CDR3: TGTGCCAGCAGCGCGGACAGGGGGGATTCACCCCTCCACTTT. Its translation is CASSADRGDSPLHF.

This clone was recorded only once. CDR3 sequence (DNA): TGTGCCAGCAGCTCCAAAACCGGGACTAGACCCTACGAGCAGTACTTC. This sequence encodes CASSSKTGTRPYEQYF. The chain couples TRBV5-6 to TRBJ2-7, with 8 bases identical to TRBD2. V gave up 3 bases and J gave up 2 bases; unmatched junction bases: 10. CDR3 length equals 16 residues. Germline V gene data show CDR1 as SGHDT and CDR2 as YYEEEE.

The gene calls are TRBV3-1 (or the pseudogene TRBV3-2) and TRBJ2-1; the D gene is possibly TRBD1 (5 bases). CDR1 and CDR2 from the germline V gene are LGHDT and YNNKEL (reference sequence). The CDR3 is made up of 16 amino acids. V was pared by 3 bases and J by 5 bases, with 17 bases between. DNA for the CDR3: TGTGCCAGCAGCCACCTAGGTGTTGGCAGGGACAATGAGCAGTTCTTC. Its translation: CASSHLGVGRDNEQFF.

The chain links TRBV10-3 to TRBJ2-1; 12 bases match TRBD2. The germline V gene has CDR1 ENHRY and CDR2 SYGVKD. The CDR3 runs 16 residues. V gave up 10 bases and J gave up 0 bases; unmatched junction bases: 7. CDR3 region: CATARTSGISYNEQFF. For the CDR3, the DNA is TGTGCCACCGCAAGGACTAGCGGGATCTCCTACAATGAGCAGTTCTTC.

The chain has TRBV6-6 and TRBJ1-1; D is undetermined. Germline lookup yields CDR1 MNHNY and CDR2 SVGAGI (reference sequence). Trimming stripped 4 bases from V and 1 base from J, with 7 bases between. The CDR3 has 13 amino acids. CDR3 amino acids: CASSFQANTEAFF. CDR3 coding DNA: TGTGCCAGCAGTTTTCAGGCGAACACTGAAGCTTTCTTT.

This chain connects TRBV7-9 to TRBJ1-4; TRBD1 aligns across 8 bases. J was trimmed by 7 bases and V by 4 bases; bases with no gene match: 8. This CDR3 has 15 residues. From germline, CDR1 is SEHNR and CDR2 FQNEAQ (reference sequence). CDR3 sequence: CASSSSDREGEKLFF. The CDR3 bases are TGTGCCAGCAGCTCATCGGACAGGGAGGGTGAAAAACTGTTTTTT.

This chain joins TRBV19 and TRBJ1-1; tentatively, D is TRBD1 (6 bases). CDR3 length equals 16 residues. Trimming left V 0 bases short and J 4 bases short, with 15 bases between. Germline-derived CDR1 and CDR2 are LNHDA and SQIVND (reference sequence). CDR3 sequence reads: CASSIDLGARGTEAFF. The DNA for the CDR3 is TGTGCCAGTAGTATAGATCTGGGGGCGAGAGGCACTGAAGCTTTCTTT.

DNA for the CDR3: TGCGCCAGCAGCCAAGACGGAGGTGATACGCAGTATTTT. Protein product: CASSQDGGDTQYF. This chain joins TRBV4-3 and TRBJ2-3; D is perhaps TRBD2 (5 bases). The CDR3 contains 13 residues. Germline CDR1 LGHNA, CDR2 YSLEER. V was shortened by 0 bases and J by 6 bases, with 7 bases between the two germline ends.

The chain employs TRBV4-3 and TRBJ2-7, with TRBD2 identical over 11 bases. The CDR3 covers 17 residues. V lost 0 bases to trimming and J lost 4 bases; unmatched junction nucleotides: 8. Germline V lookup: CDR1 LGHNA, CDR2 YSLEER. In DNA, the CDR3 is TGCGCCAGCAGCCAAGAGTTACTAGCGGGAGACGGATACGAGCAGTACTTC. Its translation is CASSQELLAGDGYEQYF.

The V and J genes are TRBV7-8 and TRBJ2-2, with 10 positions matching TRBD2. The CDR3 is 17 residues long. Germline assignment: CDR1 SGHVS and CDR2 FQNEAQ. The V gene end was trimmed by 5 bases and the J gene end by 4 bases; junction bases not matched to a gene: 10. CDR3 protein: CASSPGLAAPLTGELFF. CDR3 sequence (DNA): TGTGCCAGCAGCCCAGGACTAGCGGCCCCACTCACCGGGGAGCTGTTTTTT.

The V call is TRBV2, the J call TRBJ2-1; 8 bases agree with TRBD1. The CDR3 runs to 15 residues. The germline V gene has CDR1 SNHLY and CDR2 FYNNEI. Trimming took 6 bases from V and 2 from J; bases not matched to a gene: 6. The CDR3 loop is CASSDDRGAYNEQFF. The CDR3 DNA sequence: TGTGCCAGCAGCGACGACAGGGGCGCCTACAATGAGCAGTTCTTC.

In its sample, this clone was seen a few times. The CDR3 spells CASHQGSEAFF. The CDR3 region has the DNA TGTGCCTCCCATCAGGGTAGTGAAGCTTTCTTT. J is TRBJ1-1 and V is TRBV30; possible D gene TRBD1, 5 bases. V shed 7 bases and J shed 7 bases, with 13 bases lying between them. Germline-derived CDR1 and CDR2 are GTSNPN and SVGIG (reference sequence). The CDR3 is made up of 11 amino acids.

The chain carries TRBV19 and TRBJ1-1; maybe TRBD1 (5 bases). Germline V gene data show CDR1 as LNHDA and CDR2 as SQIVND (reference sequence). The germline V and J ends were trimmed by 6 bases and 0 bases, with 8 bases remaining between them. The CDR3 consists of 13 residues. Here the CDR3 reads CASSGQMNTEAFF. The CDR3 DNA reads as TGTGCCAGTAGCGGACAAATGAACACTGAAGCTTTCTTT.

The V gene is TRBV3-1 (or the pseudogene TRBV3-2), the J gene TRBJ1-3, with D possibly TRBD1 on 6 matching bases. The ends were cut back, 0 bases at V and 8 bases at J, with 11 bases in the middle. The CDR3 consists of 14 residues. Germline V gene sequence: CDR1 LGHDT, CDR2 YNNKEL (reference sequence). This CDR3 reads CASSQDRQADTIYF. The CDR3 bases are TGTGCCAGCAGCCAAGATCGACAGGCCGACACCATATATTTT.

V usage is TRBV6-1 and J usage is TRBJ1-3; weak D call: TRBD1 (5 bases). The CDR3 runs 16 residues. The V end was cut by 4 bases, the J end by 0 bases, with 13 bases between. The V gene's germline CDR1 is MNHNS and CDR2 SASEGT. The CDR3 loop reads CASSVSTGSSGNTIYF. The CDR3 region has the DNA TGTGCCAGCAGTGTTTCTACAGGATCCTCTGGAAACACCATATATTTT.

J is TRBJ1-5 and V is TRBV19, with D possibly TRBD1 on 6 matching bases. CDR1 LNHDA and CDR2 SQIVND come from the germline V gene (reference sequence). With 5 bases removed from V and 1 base from J, the gap between germline ends came to 12 bases. The CDR3 runs 15 residues. CDR3 in DNA: TGTGCCAGTAGTCCAGGTGGGGGCAGCAATCAGCCCCAGCATTTT. Encoded protein: CASSPGGGSNQPQHF.